Below, one T cell receptor (beta chain) is given with its context. Its target is unknown. This sample is drawn from a study of T cell responses to AZD1222 COVID-19 vaccine. Study-wide results and limits: CD4 TCRs linked to vaccination spanned spike, dominating at 160-218 and 743-854. Recipients of AZD1222 seropositive at baseline numbered only 6 or 7.

The CDR3 is 13 residues long. Germline values: CDR1 MDHEN, CDR2 SYDVKM. The trim removed 4 bases at V and 5 bases at J, leaving 4 bases unmatched. Only in-frame clones appear in the TCRdb table, and some are missing; sequencing was by immunoSEQ multiplex PCR. The sample holds roughly 150,000 clones, about nine tenths seen once. This TCR derives from an adult in good health. The starting material was peripheral blood, obtained on day 0 of AZD1222 vaccination. V gene TRBV28 combines with J gene TRBJ1-1, with 7 bases identical to TRBD1. CDR3 sequence reads: CASSYRGRTEAFF. In nucleotides, the CDR3 is TGTGCCAGCAGTTACAGGGGTAGGACTGAAGCTTTCTTT.